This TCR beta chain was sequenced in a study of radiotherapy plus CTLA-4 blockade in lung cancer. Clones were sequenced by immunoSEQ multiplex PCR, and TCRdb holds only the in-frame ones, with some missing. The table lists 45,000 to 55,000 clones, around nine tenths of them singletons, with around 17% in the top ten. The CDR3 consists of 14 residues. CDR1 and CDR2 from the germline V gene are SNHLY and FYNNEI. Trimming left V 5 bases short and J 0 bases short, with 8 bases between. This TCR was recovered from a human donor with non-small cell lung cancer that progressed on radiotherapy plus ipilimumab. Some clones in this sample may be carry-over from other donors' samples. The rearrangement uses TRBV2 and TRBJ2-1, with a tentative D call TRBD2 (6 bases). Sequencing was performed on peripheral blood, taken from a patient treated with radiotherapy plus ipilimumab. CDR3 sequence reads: CASSLTSSYNEQFF. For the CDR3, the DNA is TGTGCCAGCAGTCTGACTAGCTCCTACAATGAGCAGTTCTTC.